This T cell receptor beta chain was obtained from a study of CD8 T cells in ankylosing spondylitis. General study findings and limits: A TCR beta motif made of eight highly homologous variants seemed typical of ankylosing spondylitis blood.

5'-RACE, quantitative and with molecular barcodes, yielded the TCR beta libraries. MiXCR was run by TCRdb on the 5' RACE reads, yielding one entry per CDR3 protein. The sample lists almost 400,000 distinct CDR3 sequences, more than 20% occurring once. For this clonotype: The antigen is undetermined.

Germline V CDR1 and CDR2: DFQATT, SNEGSKA (reference sequence). After removal of 4 bases from V and 5 bases from J, the junction contained 7 bases not matched to a gene. The CDR3 is 15 residues long. The source of this sequence is a male donor with ankylosing spondylitis. This rearrangement joins TRBV20-1 to TRBJ1-4; 10 bases line up with TRBD1. The sample taken for sequencing was blood, either unsorted or a sorted T cell fraction (not recorded which). The CDR3 DNA sequence: TGCAGTGCTACCCCCGGGACAGGGGCGAATGAAAAACTGTTTTTT. It yields the protein CSATPGTGANEKLFF.